Presented here are 18 T cell receptor beta chains from one specimen sequenced in a study of blood T cell repertoires in COVID-19. The data were produced by immunoSEQ multiplex PCR, yet TCRdb's version contains in-frame clones alone and is incomplete. The profile shows approximately 200,000 clones, around 87% of them singletons. The sequenced sample was PBMCs or T cells enriched from blood (not recorded which). The receptors come from a woman in her thirties who had recovered from COVID-19.

Points on this clone: Other DNA sequences in the sample encode the same CDR3. This chain connects TRBV29-1 to TRBJ2-5; maybe TRBD1 (5 bases). CDR1 is SQVTM, CDR2 ANQGSEA, per germline. The V end lost 4 bases, the J end lost 2 bases, and 8 bases lay between the germline ends. The CDR3 extends over 12 amino acids. The DNA for the CDR3 is TGCAGCGTTGGGCAGGGTCAAGAGACCCAGTACTTC. Translation gives CSVGQGQETQYF.

The rearrangement uses TRBV5-6 and TRBJ2-7; maybe TRBD2 (5 bases). The CDR3 is 13 residues long. Germline loops: CDR1 SGHDT, CDR2 YYEEEE. With 6 bases removed from V and 9 bases from J, the gap between germline ends came to 19 bases. The CDR3 region has the DNA TGTGCCAGCAATTCCGCCGGGGTTGACGGGCAGTACTTC. This translates into CASNSAGVDGQYF.

The rearrangement joins TRBV5-4 to TRBJ1-1, with D hard to call. The ends were cut back, 3 bases at V and 0 bases at J, with 9 bases in the middle. Germline CDR1 is SGHNT and CDR2 is YYREEE (reference sequence). The length of the CDR3 is 14 residues. The CDR3 bases are TGTGCCAGCAGCTGGAGTTCCATGAACACTGAAGCTTTCTTT. Translating it yields CASSWSSMNTEAFF.

The chain uses TRBV6-5 and TRBJ2-7, with TRBD1 matching over 9 bases. This CDR3 spans 15 amino acids. V lost 6 bases and J lost 5; bases outside the gene matches: 11. CDR1 and CDR2 from the germline V gene are MNHEY and SVGAGI. The CDR3 region is CASRGTDGTGNEQYF. The DNA for the CDR3 is TGTGCCAGCAGGGGGACAGACGGGACAGGGAACGAGCAGTACTTC.

The rearrangement joins TRBV19 to TRBJ2-7; perhaps TRBD2 as D (6 bases). In germline, CDR1 is LNHDA, CDR2 SQIVND (reference sequence). This CDR3 is built from 17 residues. V was cut by 6 bases and J by 2 bases, with 23 bases left in between. For the CDR3, the DNA is TGTGCCAGTAGCCCCGAGGGGTTTACTAGCAGTCCCTACGAGCAGTACTTC. Amino acids: CASSPEGFTSSPYEQYF.

The rearrangement links TRBV5-1 to TRBJ2-3; 10 bases are shared with TRBD2. The V and J ends lost 4 bases and 4 bases, in that order; junction bases with no gene match: 12. This CDR3 has 17 residues. The germline V gene has CDR1 SGHRS and CDR2 YFSETQ. CDR3 nucleotides: TGCGCCAGCAGCCCGGCCGGTCTAGCGGGAGTGGCAGATACGCAGTATTTT. It specifies CASSPAGLAGVADTQYF.

This sequence joins TRBV2 and TRBJ2-5, with 9 bases that match TRBD2. CDR3 length: 12 residues. Looked up from germline, CDR1 is SNHLY and CDR2 is FYNNEI. The junction had 2 bases not matched to a gene; V was cut back by 7 bases and J by 5 bases. CDR3 sequence (DNA): TGTGCCAGCACCGGACTAGCGGAGACCCAGTACTTC. Its translation is CASTGLAETQYF.

The chain links TRBV29-1 to TRBJ2-2; the D is unclear. In germline, CDR1 is SQVTM, CDR2 ANQGSEA. CDR3 length: 12 residues. Trimming took off 5 bases at V and 1 base at J, with 5 bases between the two ends. This CDR3 is CSVLRNTGELFF. The CDR3 DNA reads as TGCAGCGTTCTCAGGAACACCGGGGAGCTGTTTTTT.

The V call is TRBV9, the J call TRBJ1-4; no clear D. The V gene lost 2 bases and the J gene lost 7 bases, with 12 bases spanning the gap. Germline V gene data show CDR1 as SGDLS and CDR2 as YYNGEE. The CDR3 extends over 14 amino acids. The CDR3 DNA follows: TGTGCCAGCAGCGTTTTAGAAAGTAGTGAAAAACTGTTTTTT. This sequence encodes CASSVLESSEKLFF.

The V call is TRBV7-9, the J call TRBJ2-3; 7 bases align to TRBD1. CDR3 size: 15 residues. The germline CDR1 and CDR2 sequences are SEHNR and FQNEAQ (reference sequence). Losses at the gene ends were 6 bases for V and 0 bases for J; bases not matched to a gene: 6. The CDR3 region is CASRFPGQSTDTQYF. As DNA, the CDR3 is TGTGCCAGCAGGTTTCCGGGACAGAGCACAGATACGCAGTATTTT.

This clone was observed a handful of times. The chain carries TRBV9 and TRBJ2-7; D unclear. Trimming took off 0 bases at V and 2 bases at J, with 6 bases between the two ends. This CDR3 region has 13 residues. CDR1 is SGDLS and CDR2 is YYNGEE in the germline V gene. CDR3 region: CASSVVPAYEQYF. The CDR3 DNA reads TGTGCCAGCAGCGTAGTCCCCGCCTACGAGCAGTACTTC.

The J gene is TRBJ1-1, the V gene TRBV6-5; the match to TRBD1 covers 8 bases. CDR1 is MNHEY and CDR2 is SVGAGI in the germline V gene. CDR3 length: 15 amino acids. V lost 6 bases to trimming and J lost 3 bases; unmatched junction nucleotides: 9. In DNA, the CDR3 is TGTGCCAGCAGATCCCCCGGCAGGGGGCACACTGAAGCTTTCTTT. Protein: CASRSPGRGHTEAFF.

The chain has TRBV19 and TRBJ1-5; 8 bases agree with TRBD1. J was trimmed by 7 bases and V by 3 bases; bases with no gene match: 14. The CDR3 is made up of 17 amino acids. CDR1 is LNHDA and CDR2 is SQIVND in the germline V gene (reference sequence). The chain's CDR3 is CASSIRTGFEVGQPQHF. The CDR3 bases are TGTGCCAGTAGTATCCGGACAGGGTTTGAGGTGGGACAGCCCCAGCATTTT.

This chain joins TRBV25-1 and TRBJ2-5; 7 bases agree with TRBD2. There are 15 residues in the CDR3. Per the germline V gene, CDR1 is MGHDK and CDR2 is SYGVNS. The V segment lost 1 base and the J segment 4 bases; nucleotides outside the gene matches: 6. CDR3 bases: TGTGCCAGCAGTGAATTTGGGGAGGGAGGAGAGACCCAGTACTTC. Its translation: CASSEFGEGGETQYF.

The chain couples TRBV2 to TRBJ1-2; 9 positions agree with TRBD1. The CDR3 totals 13 residues. CDR1 is SNHLY and CDR2 is FYNNEI in the germline V gene. V dropped 5 bases and J dropped 8; count of bases not matched to a gene: 6. This CDR3 reads CASSWTGEGGYTF. The CDR3 DNA reads as TGTGCCAGCAGTTGGACAGGGGAAGGGGGCTACACCTTC. Using reference TRBV2 and TRBJ1-2 for the parts outside the CDR3, the full variable domain is EPEVTQTPSHQVTQMGQEVILRCVPISNHLYFYWYRQILGQKVEFLVSFYNNEISEKSEIFDDQFSVERPDGSNFTLKIRSTKLEDSAMYFCASSWTGEGGYTFGSGTRLTVV.

Comments on this clone: At the DNA level, this CDR3 is encoded by other sequences in the same sample as well. The CDR3 region has the DNA TGTGCCAGCTCACCAGCGGGGAGGGACACTGAAGCTTTCTTT. Translation gives CASSPAGRDTEAFF. The chain joins TRBV18 to TRBJ1-1; D unclear. Per germline, CDR1 KGHSH and CDR2 LQKENI. There are 14 residues in the CDR3. Trimming cost V 2 bases and J 3 bases, with 10 bases left between them.

Only a few counts were recorded for this clone. The rearrangement joins TRBV4-3 to TRBJ1-1; D is uncertain. Germline CDR1 is LGHNA and CDR2 is YSLEER. The CDR3 loop spans 15 amino acids. V lost 1 base and J lost 1, with 10 bases in between. The CDR3 spells CASSQVKSRNTEAFF. CDR3 coding DNA: TGCGCCAGCAGCCAAGTTAAATCCAGGAACACTGAAGCTTTCTTT.

This clone was recorded a few times. The rearrangement uses TRBV5-4 and TRBJ2-2; TRBD2 agrees at 10 bases. Germline assignment: CDR1 SGHNT and CDR2 YYREEE (reference sequence). The CDR3 sequence is 15 residues long. V trimming: 4 bases; J trimming: 5 bases; junction bases outside the gene matches: 5. The CDR3, as DNA: TGTGCCAGCAGCGCTAGCGGGGGTGGGACCGGGGAGCTGTTTTTT. Its protein is CASSASGGGTGELFF.